One and the same sample provided the 32 T cell receptor beta chains below, sequenced in a study of response to subunit inactivated influenza vaccine. TCRdb re-called the RT-PCR reads with MiXCR, one entry per CDR3 protein. The sample lists around 300,000 distinct CDR3 sequences, roughly 22% seen once, with 10% in the top ten. Sample: PBMCs from blood, taken around 22 months after vaccination. The receptors shown here come from a man aged 50-75 years who received an inactivated influenza vaccine.

This clonotype was found a few times. The chain combines TRBV5-6 with TRBJ2-3; TRBD1 matches at 11 bases. CDR1 SGHDT and CDR2 YYEEEE come from the germline V gene. The CDR3 is 16 amino acids. V shed 4 bases and J 8 bases; nucleotides not matched to a gene: 12. The CDR3 DNA reads TGTGCCAGCAGCCAACTGGACAGGGGGCAGGGGGTTACGCAGTATTTT. This sequence encodes CASSQLDRGQGVTQYF.

The genes are TRBV20-1 and TRBJ2-3, with D possibly being TRBD1 or TRBD2 (6 bases each). V lost 6 bases to trimming and J lost 0 bases, with 13 bases between them. This CDR3 spans 14 amino acids. CDR1 is DFQATT and CDR2 is SNEGSKA in the germline V gene (reference sequence). The CDR3 coding sequence is TGCAGTGCGACGAGAGGGGGGAGCACAGATACGCAGTATTTT. Residues: CSATRGGSTDTQYF.

This clonotype was counted ten times or more. The CDR3 DNA reads TGTGCCACCAGTGGCCCCAGTGGGACAGGGGAGAAGGCTTTCTTT. It codes for CATSGPSGTGEKAFF. This chain links TRBV24-1 with TRBJ1-1; 10 bases are shared with TRBD1. The length of the CDR3 is 15 residues. Germline assignment: CDR1 KGHDR and CDR2 SFDVKD. V lost 5 bases and J lost 11; bases outside the gene matches: 13.

The sample holds many counts of this clonotype. This rearrangement joins TRBV29-1 to TRBJ1-2, with unresolved D. The CDR3 spans 14 residues. Germline V gives CDR1 SQVTM, CDR2 ANQGSEA. V was cut by 2 bases and J by 1 base, with 11 bases left in between. DNA of the CDR3: TGCAGCGTTGAAAAAGTCTCCGGTAACTATGGCTACACCTTC. Its translation: CSVEKVSGNYGYTF.

This clonotype has a handful of counts. The chain couples TRBV18 to TRBJ1-5; 9 positions match TRBD1. Germline CDR1 reads KGHSH; CDR2 reads LQKENI. The CDR3 runs to 17 residues. The V gene end was trimmed by 2 bases and the J gene end by 4 bases; junction bases not matched to a gene: 9. The CDR3 loop reads CASSPTQGTGRNQPQHF. CDR3 coding DNA: TGTGCCAGCTCACCAACTCAAGGGACAGGGCGTAATCAGCCCCAGCATTTT.

This clonotype was seen a handful of times. V gene TRBV10-1 combines with J gene TRBJ2-2; 10 nucleotides agree with TRBD1. The J segment lost 1 base and the V segment lost 9 bases, leaving 17 bases of the junction unmatched. The length of the CDR3 is 19 residues. Germline V gene data show CDR1 as WNHNN and CDR2 as SYGVQD (reference sequence). The chain's CDR3 is CASKEPGQGSLGNTGELFF. The CDR3 DNA is TGCGCCAGTAAAGAACCGGGACAGGGGTCCCTGGGGAACACCGGGGAGCTGTTTTTT.

This clonotype was seen a handful of times. This chain connects TRBV5-4 to TRBJ2-1, with D possibly being TRBD2 (5 bases). Germline V gives CDR1 SGHNT, CDR2 YYREEE (reference sequence). The CDR3 extends over 21 amino acids. Trimming cost V 0 bases and J 0 bases, with 25 bases left between them. Here the CDR3 reads CASSLGLFASNSQFSYNEQFF. DNA of the CDR3: TGTGCCAGCAGCTTGGGCCTATTTGCTAGCAACTCCCAATTCTCCTACAATGAGCAGTTCTTC.

The chain uses TRBV7-2 and TRBJ2-7, with D tentatively TRBD2 (5 bases). The CDR3 has 12 residues. Looked up from germline, CDR1 is SGHTA and CDR2 is FQGNSA. V was cut by 5 bases and J by 11 bases, with 16 bases left in between. For the CDR3, the DNA is TGTGCCAGCAGCCCCCAACCGGGGAAGGAGTACTTC. Its translation is CASSPQPGKEYF.

J is TRBJ2-1 and V is TRBV5-1; 8 bases map to TRBD1. V lost 1 base to trimming and J lost 10 bases; unmatched junction nucleotides: 4. This CDR3 spans 13 amino acids. The germline V gene has CDR1 SGHRS and CDR2 YFSETQ. The CDR3 reads CASSLTGGREQFF. For the CDR3, the DNA is TGCGCCAGCAGCTTGACAGGGGGTAGGGAGCAGTTCTTC.

The chain recombines TRBV7-2 with TRBJ1-1, with a possible D match to TRBD1 (5 bases). Germline V gives CDR1 SGHTA, CDR2 FQGNSA. V was clipped by 0 bases and J by 4 bases, with 9 bases between them. The CDR3 covers 14 residues. CDR3 in DNA: TGTGCCAGCAGCTTAGCCAGGGCCAGCACTGAAGCTTTCTTT. It codes for CASSLARASTEAFF.

The chain recombines TRBV20-1 with TRBJ2-1; 14 bases are shared with TRBD2. Per the germline V gene, CDR1 is DFQATT and CDR2 is SNEGSKA (reference sequence). This CDR3 has 18 residues. Trimming removed 4 bases from V and 1 base from J; junction bases left unmatched: 9. The CDR3 DNA is TGCAGTGCTAAGACTAGCGGGGGGGCCGGGTTTTCCTACAATGAGCAGTTCTTC. It is translated as CSAKTSGGAGFSYNEQFF.

This clonotype was observed many times. The rearrangement links TRBV7-9 to TRBJ1-1, with D hard to call. This CDR3 contains 12 residues. The V end was cut by 5 bases, the J end by 4 bases, with 8 bases between. Germline CDR1 and CDR2: SEHNR and FQNEAQ (reference sequence). DNA for the CDR3: TGTGCCAGCAGCCAACTAAGCACTGAAGCTTTCTTT. Its protein product is CASSQLSTEAFF.

The chain recombines TRBV5-1 with TRBJ2-5; 10 bases are a match to TRBD2. The CDR3 contains 18 residues. The V gene's germline CDR1 is SGHRS and CDR2 YFSETQ. V shed 6 bases and J 1 base; nucleotides not matched to a gene: 15. The CDR3 nucleotides read TGCGCCAGCACCCTCCACATTCTAGCGGGGGCCCTCCAAGAGACCCAGTACTTC. Translating gives CASTLHILAGALQETQYF.

In its sample, this clonotype was seen many times. The rearrangement uses TRBV7-9 and TRBJ1-5; no firm D call. Trimming left V 3 bases short and J 4 bases short, with 13 bases between. The CDR3 extends over 15 amino acids. The germline gives CDR1 SEHNR, CDR2 FQNEAQ (reference sequence). DNA for the CDR3: TGTGCCAGCAGCTTTTCCGGACTCCTAAATCAGCCCCAGCATTTT. Its protein is CASSFSGLLNQPQHF.

The V call is TRBV25-1, the J call TRBJ1-2; the match to TRBD1 covers 8 bases. With V trimmed by 1 base and J by 4 bases, 2 bases remained unmatched. From germline, CDR1 is MGHDK and CDR2 SYGVNS. The CDR3 is 14 residues long. The CDR3 region has the DNA TGTGCCAGCAGTGAATCGGACAGGGCCTATGGCTACACCTTC. This codes for CASSESDRAYGYTF.

The gene calls are TRBV6-5 and TRBJ2-5, with D perhaps assigned TRBD1 or TRBD2 (5 bases each). Germline lookup yields CDR1 MNHEY and CDR2 SVGAGI. The CDR3 contains 15 residues. V dropped 2 bases and J dropped 1 base, with 11 bases sitting between them. CDR3 in DNA: TGTGCCAGCAGTTACCGCCATGGGGGCCAAGAGACCCAGTACTTC. Translating it yields CASSYRHGGQETQYF.

There are a few counts of this clonotype. The chain combines TRBV12-3 or TRBV12-4 with TRBJ2-5; D is possibly TRBD1 or TRBD2 (5 bases each). V lost 7 bases and J 5 bases, leaving 14 bases between the germline ends. The CDR3 is 13 residues long. CDR3 amino acids: CASKTVGTETQYF. CDR3 nucleotide sequence: TGTGCCAGCAAAACGGTAGGGACGGAGACCCAGTACTTC.

This clonotype was seen a handful of times. The CDR3 spells CASSLMDTSNQPQHF. CDR3 coding DNA: TGTGCCAGCAGTTTAATGGACACTAGCAATCAGCCCCAGCATTTT. This sequence joins TRBV12-3 or TRBV12-4 and TRBJ1-5; a weak D match, TRBD1 (5 bases). This CDR3 comprises 15 residues. Trimming shortened V by 2 bases and J by 0 bases, and 8 bases separated the two germline ends.

The V call is TRBV5-1, the J call TRBJ2-3; D perhaps matches TRBD2 (5 bases). The CDR3 sequence is 14 residues long. Germline CDR1 reads SGHRS; CDR2 reads YFSETQ. V dropped 5 bases and J dropped 4 bases, with 14 bases sitting between them. CDR3 loop: CASREGQPADTQYF. The CDR3, as DNA: TGCGCCAGCAGAGAGGGCCAGCCAGCAGATACGCAGTATTTT.

The chain carries TRBV5-1 and TRBJ2-2, with 7 bases fitting TRBD1. V lost 4 bases and J lost 3; bases outside the gene matches: 3. The CDR3 extends over 14 amino acids. The germline V gene has CDR1 SGHRS and CDR2 YFSETQ. The CDR3 DNA is TGCGCCAGCAGCCCCGGGACAGACACCGGGGAGCTGTTTTTT. Protein: CASSPGTDTGELFF.

The rearrangement joins TRBV20-1 to TRBJ2-1, with D perhaps matching TRBD2 (6 bases). The CDR3 is made up of 15 amino acids. The V gene lost 5 bases and the J gene lost 0 bases, with 14 bases spanning the gap. From germline, CDR1 is DFQATT and CDR2 SNEGSKA (reference sequence). The CDR3 spells CSAEIPEGSYNEQFF. The DNA of the CDR3 is TGCAGTGCTGAGATCCCGGAGGGCTCCTACAATGAGCAGTTCTTC.

V is TRBV6-1 and J is TRBJ2-3, with 8 bases lining up with TRBD2. The V segment lost 4 bases and the J segment 0 bases; nucleotides outside the gene matches: 6. CDR1 MNHNS and CDR2 SASEGT come from the germline V gene. The CDR3 has 16 residues. CDR3 amino acids: CASSAGGPGSTDTQYF. In nucleotides, the CDR3 is TGTGCCAGCAGTGCGGGGGGGCCGGGAAGCACAGATACGCAGTATTTT.

This chain uses TRBV20-1 with TRBJ1-5, with 7 bases that match TRBD1. There are 13 residues in the CDR3. Trimming removed 6 bases from V and 5 bases from J; junction bases left unmatched: 7. Germline loops: CDR1 DFQATT, CDR2 SNEGSKA (reference sequence). The CDR3 protein is CSARDSGDQPQHF. The CDR3 nucleotides read TGCAGTGCACGGGACAGCGGGGATCAGCCCCAGCATTTT.

This sequence joins TRBV5-4 and TRBJ2-4; no reliable D call. V was cut by 0 bases and J by 6 bases, with 10 bases left in between. This CDR3 comprises 14 residues. Germline assignment: CDR1 SGHNT and CDR2 YYREEE (reference sequence). CDR3 nucleotides: TGTGCCAGCAGCTTGGTTGGCGAATTAAACATTCAGTACTTC. It translates to CASSLVGELNIQYF.

The chain employs TRBV13 and TRBJ1-1; D possibly corresponds to TRBD1 (5 bases). Trimming cost V 5 bases and J 4 bases, with 14 bases left between them. Germline lookup yields CDR1 PRHDT and CDR2 FYEKMQ (reference sequence). There are 14 residues in the CDR3. Here the CDR3 reads CASSPLQVITEAFF. CDR3 bases: TGTGCCAGCAGCCCTCTACAGGTAATCACTGAAGCTTTCTTT.

This clonotype showed up just a few times. The chain carries TRBV20-1 and TRBJ1-5; D is possibly TRBD1 (6 bases). The CDR3 has 15 residues. CDR1 DFQATT and CDR2 SNEGSKA come from the germline V gene (reference sequence). V gave up 0 bases and J gave up 2 bases, with 11 bases separating them. CDR3 sequence (DNA): TGCAGTGCTAGAGACGGGGCAGGGGGCAATCAGCCCCAGCATTTT. Amino acids: CSARDGAGGNQPQHF.

This clonotype was seen a single time. The gene calls are TRBV29-1 and TRBJ1-5; a weak D match, TRBD1 (6 bases). V was pared by 3 bases and J by 9 bases, with 21 bases between. Germline assignment: CDR1 SQVTM and CDR2 ANQGSEA. This CDR3 has 15 residues. CDR3 nucleotides: TGCAGCGTTGAGTTTGGACGCGGAGGGGGTGGGCCCCAGCATTTT. This encodes CSVEFGRGGGGPQHF.

This rearrangement joins TRBV25-1 to TRBJ1-1; D might be TRBD1 (6 bases). Germline V gives CDR1 MGHDK, CDR2 SYGVNS. Trimming pared 6 bases from V and 11 bases from J, leaving 16 bases between. The CDR3 consists of 12 residues. The CDR3 protein is CASRTGGDLAFF. The CDR3 bases are TGTGCCAGCAGGACCGGGGGCGATTTGGCTTTCTTT.

This chain connects TRBV9 to TRBJ2-2; D may be TRBD1 or TRBD2 (6 bases each). The V end was cut by 1 base, the J end by 4 bases, with 20 bases between. CDR3 length equals 18 residues. The germline V gene encodes CDR1 SGDLS and CDR2 YYNGEE. CDR3 protein: CASSVLAGGELATGELFF. The CDR3 region has the DNA TGTGCCAGCAGCGTATTGGCCGGGGGCGAATTGGCCACCGGGGAGCTGTTTTTT.

The chain links TRBV28 to TRBJ2-6; 7 bases fit TRBD1. The J segment lost 0 bases and the V segment lost 3 bases, leaving 2 bases of the junction unmatched. Germline CDR1 is MDHEN and CDR2 is SYDVKM. There are 16 residues in the CDR3. DNA for the CDR3: TGTGCCAGCAGTTTGGACAGGTTCTCTGGGGCCAACGTCCTGACTTTC. It translates to CASSLDRFSGANVLTF.

This clonotype was detected a few times. The chain couples TRBV5-5 to TRBJ1-2, with TRBD1 matching 9 bases. Germline V CDR1 and CDR2: SGHKS, YYEKEE (reference sequence). CDR3 length equals 16 residues. V shed 3 bases, J shed 1 base, and the junction held 7 bases outside the gene matches. In nucleotides, the CDR3 is TGTGCCAGCAGCTACTCCGGGACAGGGTATAACTATGGCTACACCTTC. Translating gives CASSYSGTGYNYGYTF.

This rearrangement joins TRBV5-1 to TRBJ1-4; tentative D call: TRBD1 (5 bases). In germline, CDR1 is SGHRS, CDR2 YFSETQ. The CDR3 extends over 16 amino acids. Trimming pared 3 bases from V and 0 bases from J, leaving 12 bases between. The CDR3 is CASSSAGGATNEKLFF. The CDR3 nucleotides are TGCGCCAGCAGCTCGGCGGGGGGGGCAACTAATGAAAAACTGTTTTTT. The full variable domain, completed using reference TRBV5-1 and TRBJ1-4, is KAGVTQTPRYLIKTRGQQVTLSCSPISGHRSVSWYQQTPGQGLQFLFEYFSETQRNKGNFPGRFSGRQFSNSRSEMNVSTLELGDSALYLCASSSAGGATNEKLFFGSGTQLSVL.